Sequencing of this TCR beta chain was carried out in a study of T cells after yellow fever vaccination (dated by TCRdb to about 2019). Background for the entire study: Libraries from fractions with low cell numbers were prepared with the SMART-Seq v4 Ultra Low Input RNA kit. To follow T-cell clones before and after primary and booster YFV17D yellow fever vaccination, bulk TCR alpha and beta repertoires were sequenced over time. Two healthy male donors made up the cohort, one aged 18 to 29 years and the other aged 30 to 40 years. Blood samples were taken at several timepoints before and after primary and secondary immunization, and bulk PBMC replicates and cell subsets were isolated.

This clonotype was seen more than once but under ten times. Its specific antigen is unknown. No base quality information exists; no much larger clone differs at one position. Synthesis of TCR cDNA relied on 5'RACE template switching, a step that introduced a universal primer site along with unique molecular identifiers. cDNA synthesis was primed from both the TCR alpha and TCR beta constant segments. Library amplification used two PCR steps, and the second PCR step added sample barcodes and sequencing adapters. Sequencing of libraries was performed on Illumina HiSeq 2500 (2x100 bp) or NovaSeq (2x150 bp). On the study's bioinformatics: Reads were demultiplexed and collapsed into UMI consensus sequences with MIGEC, and V(D)J alignment was performed with MiXCR. Vaccine-responding clonotypes were defined with edgeR using replicate PBMC samples, requiring FDR below 0.01 and a log2 fold change above 5 up to day 15. CD4 or CD8 identity was assigned to each bulk clonotype according to whether the clonotype was present at higher abundance in the sequenced CD4 repertoire or the sequenced CD8 repertoire. The public sequencing data were trimmed at Q25 with fastp and processed into clonotypes with MiXCR by TCRdb, which kept only in-frame beta chains. Every entry covers one CDR3 protein and lists the most common genes and DNA from its rows. The V and J calls come from TCRdb's annotation, not from the publication. Across this sample there are roughly 500,000 distinct CDR3 sequences, with roughly 21% seen only once. The top ten constitute roughly an eighth of the sample.

This specimen's treatment or condition label, interpreted: live attenuated yellow fever vaccine strain. Two biological replicates of bulk PBMCs were collected at each blood-draw timepoint. A standard Ficoll-Paque protocol was used to isolate PBMCs from peripheral blood. TriZol was used to extract RNA from bulk PBMCs, from CD4 and CD8 fractions, and from dextramer-positive and dextramer-negative fractions. Trimming leaves V shorter by 1 base and J shorter by 8 bases, with the junction holding 11 bases beyond the gene matches. CDR1 is given as DFQATT and CDR2 as SNEGSKA, both from the germline V gene (reference sequence). Reading from cysteine to phenylalanine, the CDR3 counts 15 amino acids. This entry keeps only the CDR3 DNA: 45 bases, framed from base 1. Study-wide findings and limitations: FACS-sorted repertoires could contain abundant contaminating clonotypes from the bulk population, so computational filtering was required. A small fraction of clonotypes appeared in both the CD4 and CD8 compartments, likely as a result of convergent recombination. Most clones expanded after primary vaccination (about 96% of CD4 and around nine tenths of CD8) were re-detected after the booster, suggesting that broad memory maintenance occurred. The study included only a couple of donors, which limits how far the findings can be generalized. The secondary T-cell response was weaker than the primary response but faster, peaking on day 5 instead of day 15.

This receptor was obtained from a man in his thirties or forties who received the YFV17D yellow fever vaccine. Source: PBMCs, taken 15 days after the yellow fever booster vaccination. This sequence uses TRBV20-1 and TRBJ2-1, and 7 junction bases match TRBD2. The bases are TGCAGTGCTAGAGGGGACTATCTGCCGGGAGATGAGCAGTTCTTC. It is translated as CSARGDYLPGDEQFF.